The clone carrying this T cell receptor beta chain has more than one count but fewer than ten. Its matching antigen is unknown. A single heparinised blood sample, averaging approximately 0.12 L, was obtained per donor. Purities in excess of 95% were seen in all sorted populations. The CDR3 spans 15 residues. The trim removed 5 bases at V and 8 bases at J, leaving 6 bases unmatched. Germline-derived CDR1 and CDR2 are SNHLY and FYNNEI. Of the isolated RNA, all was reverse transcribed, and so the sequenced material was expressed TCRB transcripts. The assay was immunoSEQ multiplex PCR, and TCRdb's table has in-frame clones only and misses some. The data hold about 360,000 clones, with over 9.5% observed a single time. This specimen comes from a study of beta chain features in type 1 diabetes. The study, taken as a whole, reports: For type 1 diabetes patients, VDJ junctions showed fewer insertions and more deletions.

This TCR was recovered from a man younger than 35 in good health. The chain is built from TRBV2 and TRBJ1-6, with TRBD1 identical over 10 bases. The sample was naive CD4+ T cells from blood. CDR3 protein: CASSYMTGGDSPLHF. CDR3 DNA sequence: TGTGCCAGCAGTTATATGACAGGGGGCGATTCACCCCTCCACTTT.